This is a list of T cell receptor beta chains from one sample in a study of siplizumab effects on memory and regulatory T cells. Repertoires were generated with immunoSEQ multiplex PCR, while TCRdb's copy carries only in-frame clones and drops some. This table has approximately 100,000 clones, roughly 92% appearing once. Material for sequencing was Tregs sorted from blood. These receptor sequences come from a human donor in good health. Both conserved end residues are trimmed from each CDR3. Size tells how often a clone was seen (once, few, many) or the class of an expanded clone, and some rows leave it out.

v_gene	len	j_gene	abundance	CDR3aa
TRBV11-2	13	TRBJ1-2	-	ASSLGLQRSYGYT
TRBV6-5	12	TRBJ1-2	-	ASSEQLTGDGYT
TRBV5-1	13	TRBJ2-1	-	ASSLAASTFDEQF
TRBV19	14	TRBJ2-1	-	ASSIVGLAVRNEQF
TRBV7-9	14	TRBJ2-5	-	ASSLAGTGGGETQY
TRBV5-6	13	TRBJ1-6	-	ASSFSPGGSSPLH
TRBV7-2	10	TRBJ2-7	-	ASTQAGYEQY
TRBV10-3	11	TRBJ1-1	-	AISESIYTEAF
TRBV18	15	TRBJ2-7	-	ASSHGVSGQRPYEQY
TRBV6-1	12	TRBJ2-3	-	ASKGTARTDTQY
TRBV5-1	11	TRBJ2-7	once	ASSLAANYEQY
TRBV19	13	TRBJ2-3	-	ASSMKGPVTDTQY
TRBV5-1	13	TRBJ1-2	-	ASSKEDRVGRRIT
TRBV28	13	TRBJ2-1	-	ASTIAGGAYNEQF
TRBV30	13	TRBJ1-5	-	AWSIFGQGLQPQH
TRBV19	14	TRBJ1-5	-	ASRTGEGYSNQPQH
TRBV6-6	13	TRBJ1-6	-	ASSPQGRGRSPLH
TRBV14	14	TRBJ1-1	-	ASSHSFTGLWTEAF
TRBV9	11	TRBJ2-7	-	ASSNSGQYEQY
TRBV10-3	13	TRBJ1-2	-	AISTPVGGADGYT
TRBV14	12	TRBJ1-1	-	ASSHLVGDTEAF
TRBV29-1	11	TRBJ1-1	-	SVEWQQNTEAF
TRBV19	13	TRBJ2-3	-	ASSTHRFRGDTQY
TRBV30	12	TRBJ1-2	-	AWSVRDSLSGYT
TRBV10-1	13	TRBJ2-5	-	ASSRGWTGQETQY
TRBV11-3	10	TRBJ1-1	-	ASSPQGGVAF
TRBV11-2	10	TRBJ1-2	few	ASSLVGYGYT
TRBV2	13	TRBJ2-1	-	ASSQGGQGNNEQF
TRBV7-2	10	TRBJ2-7	-	ASSSGHYEQY
TRBV2	13	TRBJ2-3	-	AATRGLPRGDTQY
TRBV28	13	TRBJ2-3	-	ASSYWSRGTDTQY
TRBV2	14	TRBJ2-7	-	ASSVIRSGSSYEQY
TRBV7-9	14	TRBJ2-1	-	ASSPLTSGSNNEQF
TRBV20-1	8	TRBJ1-2	-	SAVRDRYT
TRBV19	11	TRBJ1-1	-	ASISMRNTEAF
TRBV7-7	8	TRBJ1-5	-	ASSLAHRD
TRBV27	12	TRBJ1-5	-	ASSAGQGYQPQH
TRBV6-5	12	TRBJ2-2	-	ASSYSRIPGELF
TRBV5-1	12	TRBJ1-1	-	ASSLVRGNTEAF
TRBV11-3	10	TRBJ2-2	-	ASSSGTGELF
TRBV6-4	11	TRBJ2-1	once	ASSDELAGEQF
TRBV6-6	13	TRBJ2-7	-	ASSRLASATYEQY
TRBV5-4	16	TRBJ2-7	-	ASSLSSRPSGRGSEQY
TRBV19	15	TRBJ1-5	-	ASSINRVSQADQPQH
TRBV5-1	12	TRBJ2-1	-	ASMWTSGSYEQF
TRBV5-5	13	TRBJ2-1	-	ASSAWEGSYNEQF